These 5 T cell receptor beta chains were all obtained from the same sample, sequenced in a study of T-cell memory formation after mild COVID-19. MiXCR, run by TCRdb on the 5' RACE reads, gives a single entry per CDR3 protein. This table holds approximately 230,000 distinct CDR3 sequences, approximately 16% found once. Sequences were obtained from PBMCs or a T cell subset sorted from them (not recorded which). The receptors derive from a man aged 18-30 years who had mild COVID-19 (a few samples of this study predate the infection). Cell type and time point are not known.

The chain is built from TRBV7-9 and TRBJ1-6, with 7 bases lining up with TRBD1. Germline values: CDR1 SEHNR, CDR2 FQNEAQ (reference sequence). V gave up 6 bases and J gave up 10 bases; unmatched junction bases: 9. This CDR3 spans 14 amino acids. In nucleotides, the CDR3 is TGTGCCAGCAGACGGGACAGTAATTCCTCACCCCTCCACTTT. Protein product: CASRRDSNSSPLHF.

The sample holds many counts of this clonotype. This chain links TRBV5-1 with TRBJ1-1; a weak D match, TRBD1 (6 bases). V was clipped by 4 bases and J by 5 bases, with 18 bases between them. The germline gives CDR1 SGHRS, CDR2 YFSETQ. The CDR3 is 15 amino acids. This chain's CDR3 is CASSATGMEGTEAFF. CDR3 bases: TGCGCCAGCAGCGCGACAGGAATGGAGGGGACTGAAGCTTTCTTT.

The J gene is TRBJ1-6, the V gene TRBV7-2, with 8 bases matching TRBD1. V shed 3 bases and J 7 bases; nucleotides not matched to a gene: 11. CDR3 length: 17 residues. Looked up from germline, CDR1 is SGHTA and CDR2 is FQGNSA. CDR3 DNA sequence: TGTGCCAGCAGCTTGGGAATCAGGGGGCTCGTGAATTCACCCCTCCACTTT. It encodes CASSLGIRGLVNSPLHF.

The chain combines TRBV7-9 with TRBJ2-7; unclear D gene. Germline-derived CDR1 and CDR2 are SEHNR and FQNEAQ (reference sequence). V was shortened by 11 bases and J by 6 bases, with 14 bases between the two germline ends. This CDR3 is built from 11 residues. This CDR3 is CAGSDGLEQYF. The CDR3 nucleotides are TGTGCCGGTTCGGACGGTCTCGAGCAGTACTTC.

Many counts were recorded for this clonotype. This CDR3 reads CASSVASGDYQETQYF. CDR3 coding DNA: TGTGCCAGCAGCGTAGCTAGCGGGGATTACCAAGAGACCCAGTACTTC. The chain links TRBV9 to TRBJ2-5; 9 bases map to TRBD2. From germline, CDR1 is SGDLS and CDR2 YYNGEE. The CDR3 sequence is 16 residues long. The V segment lost 0 bases and the J segment 0 bases; nucleotides outside the gene matches: 3.